One and the same sample provided the 28 T cell receptor beta chains below, sequenced in a study of T-cell memory formation after mild COVID-19. TCRdb passed the 5' RACE reads through MiXCR, listing each CDR3 protein once. The table records 450,000 to 650,000 distinct CDR3 sequences, roughly a fifth of them present only once. Sequencing input: PBMCs or a T cell subset sorted from them (not recorded which). Receptors were obtained from an adult woman who had mild COVID-19 (a few samples of this study predate the infection). Cell type and time point are not known.

The chain couples TRBV19 to TRBJ2-4; D not resolved. This CDR3 is 12 amino acids long. CDR1 and CDR2 from the germline V gene are LNHDA and SQIVND (reference sequence). The V end lost 3 bases, the J end lost 8 bases, and 8 bases lay between the germline ends. The CDR3 protein is CASSIPRDIQYF. The CDR3 DNA sequence: TGTGCCAGTAGTATCCCTAGGGACATTCAGTACTTC.

This clonotype has only a few counts. This chain links TRBV6-2 or TRBV6-3 with TRBJ2-7, with D perhaps matching TRBD1 (6 bases). The CDR3 is made up of 15 amino acids. CDR1 and CDR2 (germline): MNHEY, SVGEGT. Trimming left V 4 bases short and J 0 bases short, with 13 bases between. The DNA of the CDR3 is TGTGCCAGCAGTTCACCCCGGGACAACTCCTACGAGCAGTACTTC. Translation: CASSSPRDNSYEQYF.

In this sample, this clonotype turned up a few times. The chain's CDR3 is CASSSGQGDNTGELFF. The CDR3 DNA follows: TGTGCCAGCAGCTCAGGACAGGGGGACAACACCGGGGAGCTGTTTTTT. The V gene is TRBV7-9, the J gene TRBJ2-2; 10 bases agree with TRBD1. The CDR3 loop spans 16 amino acids. CDR1 and CDR2 (germline): SEHNR, FQNEAQ (reference sequence). The V segment lost 4 bases and the J segment 2 bases; nucleotides outside the gene matches: 4.

The chain couples TRBV20-1 to TRBJ1-5; D is undetermined. The V gene lost 4 bases and the J gene lost 1 base, with 11 bases spanning the gap. Germline V gene sequence: CDR1 DFQATT, CDR2 SNEGSKA (reference sequence). The CDR3 contains 14 residues. CDR3 in amino acids: CSATRGGSNQPQHF. The CDR3 coding sequence is TGCAGTGCTACGCGTGGTGGGAGCAATCAGCCCCAGCATTTT.

The rearrangement joins TRBV12-3 or TRBV12-4 to TRBJ2-5; D is unclear. The length of the CDR3 is 11 residues. V shed 5 bases and J shed 7 bases, with 8 bases lying between them. The CDR3 protein is CASSKRPTQYF. The CDR3 nucleotides are TGTGCCAGCAGTAAAAGGCCGACCCAGTACTTC.

The chain joins TRBV7-9 to TRBJ2-2; 7 nucleotides agree with TRBD2. The CDR3 is made up of 17 amino acids. The V gene's germline CDR1 is SEHNR and CDR2 FQNEAQ (reference sequence). Unmatched junction bases numbered 8, after V lost 3 bases and J lost 1 base. CDR3 nucleotides: TGTGCCAGCAGCTTCGGTGATTCTAGCGGGAACACCGGGGAGCTGTTTTTT. It specifies CASSFGDSSGNTGELFF.

The chain couples TRBV25-1 to TRBJ1-1; D is perhaps TRBD1 (6 bases). V was pared by 5 bases and J by 2 bases, with 18 bases between. Germline V gene lookup returns CDR1 MGHDK and CDR2 SYGVNS. This CDR3 spans 16 amino acids. The CDR3 loop reads CASSTLGGRGNTEAFF. For the CDR3, the DNA is TGTGCCAGCAGTACCCTAGGGGGGCGCGGAAACACTGAAGCTTTCTTT.

The rearrangement uses TRBV6-2 or TRBV6-3 and TRBJ1-5, with TRBD1 matching 7 bases. The junction had 12 bases not matched to a gene; V was cut back by 2 bases and J by 5 bases. This CDR3 has 17 amino acids. The germline gives CDR1 MNHEY, CDR2 SVGEGT. CDR3 sequence (DNA): TGTGCCAGCAGTTACCCGACCGGGACAGAAGGATATCAGCCCCAGCATTTT. Its protein is CASSYPTGTEGYQPQHF.

This chain joins TRBV12-1 and TRBJ2-1; the table's D gene call, TRBD1, was not cross checked with the DNA. TRBV12-1 is flagged as a pseudogene. There are 16 residues in the CDR3. CDR3 residues: CASSNTGTGSGNEQFF. DNA of the CDR3: TGTGCCAGCAGCAACACCGGGACAGGGAGCGGTAATGAGCAGTTCTTC.

The chain uses TRBV6-2 or TRBV6-3 and TRBJ2-7, with D hard to call. This CDR3 spans 13 amino acids. With 2 bases removed from V and 2 bases from J, the gap between germline ends came to 7 bases. Germline V CDR1 and CDR2: MNHEY, SVGEGT. CDR3 sequence: CASSYDGPYEQYF. The DNA for the CDR3 is TGTGCCAGCAGTTACGACGGCCCCTACGAGCAGTACTTC.

This clonotype was recorded many times. The CDR3 region is CASSLLTGGLTYEQYF. The DNA of the CDR3 is TGCGCCAGCAGCTTGTTGACGGGGGGCCTTACCTACGAGCAGTACTTC. The chain carries TRBV5-1 and TRBJ2-7; tentatively, D is TRBD2 (7 bases). Looked up from germline, CDR1 is SGHRS and CDR2 is YFSETQ. This CDR3 has 16 amino acids. With 1 base removed from V and 2 bases from J, the gap between germline ends came to 16 bases.

This clonotype has more than one count but fewer than ten. The chain employs TRBV4-1 and TRBJ1-2, with TRBD1 matching 7 bases. Germline lookup yields CDR1 MGHRA and CDR2 YSYEKL. The trim removed 4 bases at V and 4 bases at J, leaving 9 bases unmatched. This CDR3 has 15 amino acids. CDR3 sequence reads: CASSPQGVGIYGYTF. CDR3 nucleotide sequence: TGCGCCAGCAGCCCTCAGGGGGTGGGTATCTATGGCTACACCTTC.

The chain carries TRBV25-1 and TRBJ1-1; D call uncertain. With 3 bases removed from V and 7 bases from J, the gap between germline ends came to 9 bases. Germline CDR1 and CDR2: MGHDK and SYGVNS. This CDR3 is 12 amino acids long. CDR3 nucleotides: TGTGCCAGCAGTGACTCGACGGGTGAAGCTTTCTTT. It is translated as CASSDSTGEAFF.

In this sample, this clonotype turned up a few times. V is TRBV6-5 and J is TRBJ1-2, with D uncertain. V dropped 2 bases and J dropped 4 bases, with 14 bases sitting between them. CDR3 size: 15 residues. Germline CDR1 MNHEY, CDR2 SVGAGI. The CDR3 DNA reads TGTGCCAGCAGTTACAGCGATTGGACGGGCTATGGCTACACCTTC. Amino acids: CASSYSDWTGYGYTF.

The chain has TRBV12-3 or TRBV12-4 and TRBJ2-7, with D perhaps given as TRBD1 or TRBD2 (6 bases each). The CDR3 contains 12 residues. The V gene lost 3 bases and the J gene lost 6 bases, with 9 bases spanning the gap. This CDR3 reads CASSLRGAEQYF. The CDR3 DNA reads as TGTGCCAGCAGTTTGAGGGGGGCCGAGCAGTACTTC.

This clonotype was seen a few times. V and J are TRBV5-6 and TRBJ2-5, with TRBD2 as a possible D gene (6 bases). The CDR3 totals 13 residues. Germline V gene data show CDR1 as SGHDT and CDR2 as YYEEEE. Trimming took off 7 bases at V and 0 bases at J, with 10 bases between the two ends. The CDR3 loop reads CASAGKDQETQYF. The CDR3 DNA follows: TGTGCCAGCGCGGGGAAAGACCAAGAGACCCAGTACTTC.

J is TRBJ2-3 and V is TRBV21-1. TRBV21-1 is noted as a pseudogene. The CDR3 length is 16 residues. CDR3 in DNA: TGTGCCAGCAGCAAAGGTTTAGCGGGCTGCACAGATACGCAGTATTTT. It yields the protein CASSKGLAGCTDTQYF.

This clonotype was counted at least ten times. This sequence joins TRBV27 and TRBJ2-1, with 7 bases fitting TRBD2. From germline, CDR1 is MNHEY and CDR2 SMNVEV (reference sequence). The CDR3 runs to 15 residues. Unmatched junction bases numbered 4, after V lost 3 bases and J lost 2 bases. DNA for the CDR3: TGTGCCAGCAGTTTTGGAAGCGGGACCTACAATGAGCAGTTCTTC. Residues: CASSFGSGTYNEQFF.

This rearrangement joins TRBV2 to TRBJ2-7; 7 nucleotides agree with TRBD1. Germline V CDR1 and CDR2: SNHLY, FYNNEI. This CDR3 has 15 amino acids. V was clipped by 4 bases and J by 2 bases; unmatched bases: 8. CDR3 nucleotide sequence: TGTGCCAGCAGTGCGTCACCGGGACAGACCTACGAGCAGTACTTC. Protein sequence: CASSASPGQTYEQYF.

The V and J genes are TRBV20-1 and TRBJ2-3, with D possibly being TRBD1 (6 bases). The CDR3 spans 14 residues. Germline values: CDR1 DFQATT, CDR2 SNEGSKA (reference sequence). CDR3 in DNA: TGCAATCCCAACAGGGTAGGGTGGACAGATACGCAGTATTTT. It specifies CNPNRVGWTDTQYF.

This clonotype was counted between two and nine times. The V gene is TRBV7-2, the J gene TRBJ1-6, with 7 nucleotides matching TRBD1. This CDR3 region has 14 residues. Germline V gene lookup returns CDR1 SGHTA and CDR2 FQGNSA. After removal of 8 bases from V and 10 bases from J, the junction contained 11 bases not matched to a gene. The CDR3 here is CASARTGPESPLHF. CDR3 sequence (DNA): TGTGCCAGCGCCCGGACAGGCCCTGAGTCACCCCTCCACTTT.

This clonotype showed up just a few times. The V and J genes are TRBV6-5 and TRBJ2-4; the match to TRBD1 covers 7 bases. The germline gives CDR1 MNHEY, CDR2 SVGAGI. The J segment lost 1 base and the V segment lost 4 bases, leaving 4 bases of the junction unmatched. This CDR3 is built from 15 residues. The CDR3 here is CASSLQGEAKNIQYF. In DNA, the CDR3 is TGTGCCAGCAGTTTGCAGGGGGAGGCCAAAAACATTCAGTACTTC.

For this clonotype: Being one base from a much bigger clone, this may be a read error. The chain joins TRBV4-2 to TRBJ1-1, with a possible D match to TRBD1 (5 bases). In germline, CDR1 is LGHNA, CDR2 YNFKEQ. The germline V and J ends were trimmed by 7 bases and 2 bases, with 17 bases remaining between them. CDR3 length equals 15 residues. CDR3 nucleotides: TGTGCCAGCAAAGTGGATTTAAGGGGAAACACTGAAGCTTTCTTT. Its translation is CASKVDLRGNTEAFF.

This sequence joins TRBV23-1 and TRBJ2-6; 8 nucleotides line up with TRBD2. TRBV23-1 is placed among ORFs of uncertain function. This CDR3 region has 16 residues. J gave up 0 bases and V 10 bases, and 8 bases lay outside the gene matches. The CDR3 DNA reads as TGCGCCACCTCCCCGGGGGGGCTCTCTGGGGCCAACGTCCTGACTTTC. Translated, it gives CATSPGGLSGANVLTF.

This clonotype was observed a few times. The chain has TRBV5-1 and TRBJ2-3; the match to TRBD2 covers 8 bases. Germline CDR1 reads SGHRS; CDR2 reads YFSETQ. V shed 4 bases and J 0 bases; nucleotides not matched to a gene: 4. CDR3 length: 15 amino acids. CDR3 in amino acids: CASSPERGSTDTQYF. CDR3 nucleotides: TGCGCCAGCAGCCCCGAGCGGGGGAGCACAGATACGCAGTATTTT.

This clonotype was observed a few times. The rearrangement joins TRBV6-6 to TRBJ1-1; 11 bases match TRBD1. Germline loops: CDR1 MNHNY, CDR2 SVGAGI (reference sequence). The J segment lost 3 bases and the V segment lost 2 bases, leaving 11 bases of the junction unmatched. The length of the CDR3 is 18 residues. DNA for the CDR3: TGTGCCAGCAGTTACGCGGACAGGGGGCGCCCCGTGGACACTGAAGCTTTCTTT. It codes for CASSYADRGRPVDTEAFF.

The J gene is TRBJ2-5, the V gene TRBV25-1, with D uncertain. CDR3 length: 13 residues. Germline CDR1 is MGHDK and CDR2 is SYGVNS. V was cut by 3 bases and J by 5 bases, with 10 bases left in between. Here the CDR3 reads CASSDPGSETQYF. CDR3 nucleotides: TGTGCCAGCAGTGACCCCGGTTCTGAGACCCAGTACTTC.

The chain couples TRBV12-3 or TRBV12-4 to TRBJ2-7, with 13 bases aligning to TRBD2. V was clipped by 6 bases and J by 2 bases; unmatched bases: 13. The CDR3 contains 18 residues. The CDR3 DNA sequence: TGTGCCAGCAGCCGACTAGCGGGAGGAATTGGAAGGGCCTACGAGCAGTACTTC. This sequence encodes CASSRLAGGIGRAYEQYF.